This TCR beta chain was sequenced in a study of metastatic and nonmetastatic thyroid tumors. Via MiXCR, TCRdb re-called the PCR reads. The table shows around 16,000 clones, with 30% to 40% occurring only once. This clone has at least ten counts. This CDR3 region has 17 residues. Germline CDR1 and CDR2: SGHTS and YDEGEE. V shed 2 bases, J shed 5 bases, and the junction held 11 bases outside the gene matches. Thyroid surgery had not been preceded by any treatment in any patient. Material for sequencing was tumor tissue. This TCR derives from a male donor with papillary thyroid cancer or a benign thyroid nodule (not recorded which). Some clones in this sample may be carry-over from other donors' samples. The rearrangement uses TRBV5-8 and TRBJ1-2, with 11 bases lining up with TRBD1. The CDR3 DNA reads TGTGCCAGCAGCTTCAAATCAGGACAGGGGGCTGGGTATGGCTACACCTTC. Protein: CASSFKSGQGAGYGYTF.